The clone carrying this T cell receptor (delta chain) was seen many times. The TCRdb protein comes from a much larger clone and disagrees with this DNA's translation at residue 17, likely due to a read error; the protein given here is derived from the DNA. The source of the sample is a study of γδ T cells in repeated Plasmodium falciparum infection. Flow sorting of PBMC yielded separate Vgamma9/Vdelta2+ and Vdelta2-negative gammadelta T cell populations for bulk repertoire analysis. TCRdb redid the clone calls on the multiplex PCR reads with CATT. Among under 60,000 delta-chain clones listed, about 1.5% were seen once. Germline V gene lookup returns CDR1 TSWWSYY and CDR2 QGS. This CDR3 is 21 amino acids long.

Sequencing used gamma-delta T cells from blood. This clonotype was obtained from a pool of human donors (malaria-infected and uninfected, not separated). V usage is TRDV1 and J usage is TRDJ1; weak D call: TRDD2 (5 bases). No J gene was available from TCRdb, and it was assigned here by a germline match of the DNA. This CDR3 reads CALGELLFAYVVPQYTHKLIF. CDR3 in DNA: TGTGCTCTTGGGGAACTACTATTCGCCTACGTTGTTCCGCAGTACACCCATAAACTCATCTTT.